These T cell receptor beta chains were read from a single sample in a study of T cells in tuberculosis. Libraries were prepared by immunoSEQ multiplex PCR; TCRdb keeps only in-frame clonotypes and omits some of them. Of 25,000 to 40,000 clones listed, under 95% were seen once; the top ten hold 7.7%. The sample consisted of PBMCs. The source of these receptors is a donor aged 10-29 years with latent tuberculosis or without tuberculosis infection. Some clones in this sample may be carry-over from other donors' samples. The CDR3 runs from the conserved cysteine through the conserved F or W. A D gene is named only where the DNA matches it firmly. Rows give clone size only sometimes, using once, few, many, or a class for an expanded clone.

cdr3_length: 13; j_call: TRBJ2-7; v_call: TRBV7-6; clone_size: .; d_call: .; cdr3_aa: CASSFATGYEQYF; cdr3_nt: TGTGCCAGCAGCTTTGCGACAGGCTACGAGCAGTACTTC
cdr3_length: 14; j_call: TRBJ2-2; v_call: TRBV19; clone_size: .; d_call: TRBD2; cdr3_aa: CASSWREKTGELFF; cdr3_nt: TGTGCCAGTAGTTGGCGGGAGAAAACCGGGGAGCTGTTTTTT
cdr3_length: 14; j_call: TRBJ1-2; v_call: TRBV28; clone_size: .; d_call: TRBD1; cdr3_aa: CASTPGGSNYGYTF; cdr3_nt: TGTGCCAGCACGCCAGGGGGAAGTAACTATGGCTACACCTTC
cdr3_length: 15; j_call: TRBJ1-5; v_call: TRBV28; clone_size: .; d_call: .; cdr3_aa: CASSLVSSGNQPQHF; cdr3_nt: TGTGCCAGCAGTTTAGTATCCTCAGGCAATCAGCCCCAGCATTTT
cdr3_length: 15; j_call: TRBJ2-7; v_call: TRBV7-9; clone_size: .; d_call: TRBD1; cdr3_aa: CASSLGGQGYYEQYF; cdr3_nt: TGTGCCAGCAGCTTAGGGGGACAGGGGTACTACGAGCAGTACTTC
cdr3_length: 15; j_call: TRBJ2-1; v_call: TRBV7-6; clone_size: .; d_call: .; cdr3_aa: CASSPYPSSYNEQFF; cdr3_nt: TGTGCCAGCAGCCCATACCCCAGCTCCTACAATGAGCAGTTCTTC
cdr3_length: 15; j_call: TRBJ2-7; v_call: TRBV30; clone_size: .; d_call: TRBD1; cdr3_aa: CAWSGGQEMSYEQYF; cdr3_nt: TGTGCCTGGAGTGGTGGACAGGAGATGTCCTACGAGCAGTACTTC
cdr3_length: 14; j_call: TRBJ1-2; v_call: TRBV2; clone_size: .; d_call: .; cdr3_aa: CASKGEGPTGGYTF; cdr3_nt: TGTGCCAGCAAGGGGGAGGGCCCCACGGGGGGCTACACCTTC
cdr3_length: 12; j_call: TRBJ1-2; v_call: TRBV5-1; clone_size: .; d_call: .; cdr3_aa: CASMGQGNGYTF; cdr3_nt: TGCGCCAGCATGGGGCAGGGCAATGGCTACACCTTC
cdr3_length: 15; j_call: TRBJ2-7; v_call: TRBV6-1; clone_size: few; d_call: TRBD1; cdr3_aa: CASSDTGALAYEQYF; cdr3_nt: TGTGCCAGCAGTGACACAGGGGCATTAGCCTACGAGCAGTACTTC
cdr3_length: 16; j_call: TRBJ2-2; v_call: TRBV30; clone_size: .; d_call: .; cdr3_aa: CAWSPDRYANTGELFF; cdr3_nt: TGTGCCTGGAGTCCCGACAGGTACGCGAACACCGGGGAGCTGTTTTTT
cdr3_length: 16; j_call: TRBJ2-1; v_call: TRBV4-1; clone_size: .; d_call: .; cdr3_aa: CASSQSFHGDFNEQFF; cdr3_nt: TGCGCCAGCAGCCAAAGCTTTCATGGAGATTTTAATGAGCAGTTCTTC
cdr3_length: 13; j_call: TRBJ1-4; v_call: TRBV4-2; clone_size: .; d_call: .; cdr3_aa: CASSQTGNEKLFF; cdr3_nt: TGTGCCAGCAGCCAAACCGGGAATGAAAAACTGTTTTTT
cdr3_length: 13; j_call: TRBJ2-1; v_call: TRBV5-1; clone_size: .; d_call: .; cdr3_aa: CASSLPGYNEQFF; cdr3_nt: TGCGCCAGCAGCCTGCCCGGTTACAATGAGCAGTTCTTC